These 31 T cell receptor beta chains came from one sample sequenced in a study of shared clonotypes between healthy human individuals. Measured with immunoSEQ multiplex PCR; TCRdb has only the in-frame clones, and not every one. This sample has 500,000 to 550,000 clones, with roughly 95% found just once. The source material was naive CD4+ T cells sorted from blood. Subset in this sample: CD45RA+ positively selected. Every receptor here comes from a woman aged 30 to 39 in good health.

J is TRBJ1-5 and V is TRBV28; a weak D match, TRBD1 (5 bases). Trimming pared 10 bases from V and 1 base from J, leaving 14 bases between. Looked up from germline, CDR1 is MDHEN and CDR2 is SYDVKM. The CDR3 consists of 14 residues. CDR3 bases: TGTGCCACCCTCGGGGGGAGCAGCAATCAGCCCCAGCATTTT. Its translation: CATLGGSSNQPQHF.

The genes are TRBV19 and TRBJ2-7, with TRBD1 matching 9 bases. This CDR3 region has 14 residues. CDR1 is LNHDA, CDR2 SQIVND, per germline (reference sequence). The junction had 4 bases not matched to a gene; V was cut back by 4 bases and J by 3 bases. CDR3: CASSRTGDYYEQYF. The CDR3 DNA is TGTGCCAGTAGTAGGACAGGGGATTACTACGAGCAGTACTTC. The entire variable domain, with the rest obtained from reference TRBV19 and TRBJ2-7, is as follows: DGGITQSPKYLFRKEGQNVTLSCEQNLNHDAMYWYRQDPGQGLRLIYYSQIVNDFQKGDIAEGYSVSREKKESFPLTVTSAQKNPTAFYLCASSRTGDYYEQYFGPGTRLTVT.

This rearrangement joins TRBV7-8 to TRBJ1-2; TRBD1 might be the D (5 bases). CDR1 is SGHVS, CDR2 FQNEAQ, per germline. Trimming left V 5 bases short and J 1 base short, with 11 bases between. The CDR3 is made up of 14 amino acids. As DNA, the CDR3 is TGTGCCAGCAGCGGGCGGGGGAGTAACTATGGCTACACCTTC. This sequence encodes CASSGRGSNYGYTF.

This sequence joins TRBV19 and TRBJ1-1; D unclear. This CDR3 spans 11 amino acids. Germline CDR1 reads LNHDA; CDR2 reads SQIVND (reference sequence). V lost 5 bases and J lost 0, with 1 base in between. The CDR3 bases are TGTGCCAGTAGTGTGAACACTGAAGCTTTCTTT. This codes for CASSVNTEAFF.

The chain employs TRBV7-2 and TRBJ2-7; D uncertain. Germline V gene lookup returns CDR1 SGHTA and CDR2 FQGNSA. The CDR3 length is 11 residues. Trimming left V 6 bases short and J 7 bases short, with 10 bases between. CDR3 coding DNA: TGTGCCAGCAGTTCCGTACGGGAGCAGTACTTC. Its translation is CASSSVREQYF.

This clone was recorded a few times. The sample has other DNA sequences that encode this CDR3 too. The J gene is TRBJ1-1, the V gene TRBV2, with D tentatively TRBD1 (5 bases). The CDR3 has 13 amino acids. Germline V gene lookup returns CDR1 SNHLY and CDR2 FYNNEI. Trimming stripped 4 bases from V and 1 base from J, with 7 bases between. CDR3 nucleotide sequence: TGTGCCAGCAGTGGAGACAGGAACACTGAAGCTTTCTTT. This translates into CASSGDRNTEAFF.

The V and J genes are TRBV27 and TRBJ2-3; 10 nucleotides line up with TRBD2. V shed 6 bases, J shed 2 bases, and the junction held 8 bases outside the gene matches. The CDR3 runs to 16 residues. Per the germline V gene, CDR1 is MNHEY and CDR2 is SMNVEV (reference sequence). The CDR3 bases are TGTGCCAGCAGCAAAAGCGGGAGGGCCACCACAGATACGCAGTATTTT. Protein sequence: CASSKSGRATTDTQYF.

The V and J genes are TRBV9 and TRBJ1-1; no definite D call. The V and J ends lost 3 bases and 7 bases respectively, with 1 base between them. The CDR3 length is 9 residues. Germline V gene lookup returns CDR1 SGDLS and CDR2 YYNGEE. The CDR3 DNA sequence: TGTGCCAGCAGCGGTGAAGCTTTCTTT. Its protein product is CASSGEAFF.

V is TRBV7-9 and J is TRBJ2-7; D unclear. The CDR3 sequence is 12 residues long. Germline V gene data show CDR1 as SEHNR and CDR2 as FQNEAQ (reference sequence). V was pared by 1 base and J by 4 bases, with 5 bases between. This CDR3 reads CASSLVHYEQYF. The CDR3 DNA follows: TGTGCCAGCAGCTTAGTCCATTACGAGCAGTACTTC.

J is TRBJ2-3 and V is TRBV7-2; D gene ambiguous. The CDR3 spans 15 residues. Germline-derived CDR1 and CDR2 are SGHTA and FQGNSA. V was shortened by 3 bases and J by 4 bases, with 14 bases between the two germline ends. CDR3 in DNA: TGTGCCAGCAGCTTTACCCCGATCCCCGCAGATACGCAGTATTTT. Its protein is CASSFTPIPADTQYF.

This CDR3 reads CSVGRAGPGNTIYF. The DNA for the CDR3 is TGCAGCGTGGGCCGTGCGGGGCCTGGAAACACCATATATTTT. V is TRBV29-1 and J is TRBJ1-3, with D tentatively TRBD1 (5 bases). CDR3 length: 14 residues. V was clipped by 6 bases and J by 2 bases, with 14 bases between them. CDR1 and CDR2 from the germline V gene are SQVTM and ANQGSEA.

The J gene is TRBJ2-7, the V gene TRBV5-1, with 9 bases matching TRBD1. V lost 3 bases, J lost 5 bases, and 9 bases stayed unmatched. Germline V gives CDR1 SGHRS, CDR2 YFSETQ. This CDR3 has 15 residues. The CDR3 region has the DNA TGCGCCAGCAGCTCGTCCGGGACAGGGTACCACGAGCAGTACTTC. This gives the protein CASSSSGTGYHEQYF.

The chain recombines TRBV19 with TRBJ2-1, with 11 nucleotides matching TRBD1. The CDR3 consists of 14 residues. Trimming cost V 6 bases and J 9 bases; bases outside gene matches: 7. Germline V gene lookup returns CDR1 LNHDA and CDR2 SQIVND (reference sequence). For the CDR3, the DNA is TGTGCCAGTAGAGGACAGGGGGCGAAGGGTGAGCAGTTCTTC. It translates to CASRGQGAKGEQFF.

The rearrangement joins TRBV2 to TRBJ1-2; 7 bases match TRBD1. Per the germline V gene, CDR1 is SNHLY and CDR2 is FYNNEI. This CDR3 region has 16 residues. V dropped 1 base and J dropped 2; count of bases not matched to a gene: 7. The CDR3 spells CASSEGRGQGNYGYTF. The CDR3 nucleotides read TGTGCCAGCAGTGAAGGGAGGGGGCAGGGGAACTATGGCTACACCTTC.

This clone was seen a single time. The chain couples TRBV29-1 to TRBJ2-1, with 9 nucleotides matching TRBD1. The CDR3 runs to 14 residues. The V gene end was trimmed by 5 bases and the J gene end by 12 bases; junction bases not matched to a gene: 14. From germline, CDR1 is SQVTM and CDR2 ANQGSEA. The CDR3 here is CSVFGDREKFGQFF. DNA for the CDR3: TGCAGCGTTTTCGGGGACAGGGAGAAATTTGGGCAGTTCTTC.

V usage is TRBV10-3 and J usage is TRBJ2-1; TRBD2 might be the D (5 bases). CDR3 length equals 14 residues. CDR1 is ENHRY and CDR2 is SYGVKD in the germline V gene. V dropped 6 bases and J dropped 1 base, with 10 bases sitting between them. CDR3 sequence (DNA): TGTGCCATCAGGGACTCAAGGTCCTACAATGAGCAGTTCTTC. Its protein is CAIRDSRSYNEQFF.

The sample holds one count of this clone. V is TRBV13 and J is TRBJ2-1; possibly TRBD2 for D (6 bases). CDR3 size: 15 residues. Germline-derived CDR1 and CDR2 are PRHDT and FYEKMQ (reference sequence). Trimming removed 2 bases at V and 4 bases at J, with 12 bases between. The CDR3 coding sequence is TGTGCCAGCAGCTTATTGGGGGGTCTATACAATGAGCAGTTCTTC. Protein: CASSLLGGLYNEQFF.

The chain uses TRBV11-2 and TRBJ2-5; a possible D gene is TRBD2 (6 bases). The end of the DNA is better explained by TRBJ2-7, so the J call may be wrong. Germline loops: CDR1 SGHAT, CDR2 FQNNGV. The CDR3 has 12 residues. The CDR3 loop is CAAGGDPYEQYF. The CDR3 DNA is TGTGCCGCGGGCGGGGACCCCTACGAGCAGTACTTC.

The V and J genes are TRBV18 and TRBJ2-5, with TRBD2 matching 10 bases. The CDR3 consists of 15 residues. The germline CDR1 and CDR2 sequences are KGHSH and LQKENI. The trim removed 2 bases at V and 10 bases at J, leaving 10 bases unmatched. The CDR3, as DNA: TGTGCCAGCTCACCATCCCTTTCTAGCGGGAGAAACCAGTACTTC. This codes for CASSPSLSSGRNQYF.

V is TRBV6-1 and J is TRBJ2-7; D gene unclear. V dropped 0 bases and J dropped 4 bases, with 10 bases sitting between them. The CDR3 has 14 amino acids. Germline V CDR1 and CDR2: MNHNS, SASEGT. The CDR3 here is CASSEAVTPYEQYF. CDR3 DNA sequence: TGTGCCAGCAGTGAAGCTGTGACACCATACGAGCAGTACTTC.

A single count supports this clone. This chain connects TRBV6-5 to TRBJ1-2; 11 bases are shared with TRBD1. Germline CDR1 reads MNHEY; CDR2 reads SVGAGI. V was clipped by 5 bases and J by 5 bases; unmatched bases: 4. This CDR3 comprises 14 residues. The CDR3 nucleotides read TGTGCCAGCAGTGAGGGACAGGGGGGGTATGGCTACACCTTC. Translating gives CASSEGQGGYGYTF.

The J gene is TRBJ2-5, the V gene TRBV7-9; possible D gene TRBD2, 6 bases. TRBJ2-7 explains the end of the DNA better; the J call may be wrong. The CDR3 has 13 residues. Per germline, CDR1 SEHNR and CDR2 FQNEAQ (reference sequence). CDR3: CASSLGGKYEQYF. The CDR3 DNA is TGTGCCAGCAGCTTAGGCGGGAAATACGAGCAGTACTTC.

The chain couples TRBV5-1 to TRBJ2-1; D unresolved. Germline V gene lookup returns CDR1 SGHRS and CDR2 YFSETQ. The CDR3 contains 13 residues. V lost 5 bases and J 7 bases, leaving 13 bases between the germline ends. CDR3 DNA: TGCGCCAGCAGTAGAGCGTTAGTGAATGAGCAGTTCTTC. This translates into CASSRALVNEQFF.

This chain uses TRBV27 with TRBJ2-3; TRBD2 agrees at 13 bases. Germline loops: CDR1 MNHEY, CDR2 SMNVEV (reference sequence). J lost 3 bases, V lost 5 bases, and 14 bases had no gene match. This CDR3 spans 19 amino acids. The CDR3 region has the DNA TGTGCCAGCAGTAGGAAGAGGGATGGGACTAGCGGGATGACAGATACGCAGTATTTT. It encodes CASSRKRDGTSGMTDTQYF.

CDR3 in DNA: TGTGCCAGCAGTGAACACCGGACAACTTCCTACGAGCAGTACTTC. This encodes CASSEHRTTSYEQYF. The J gene is TRBJ2-7, the V gene TRBV2; a possible D gene is TRBD1 (5 bases). Germline loops: CDR1 SNHLY, CDR2 FYNNEI. V dropped 2 bases and J dropped 1 base, with 12 bases sitting between them. The CDR3 spans 15 residues.

The chain employs TRBV4-1 and TRBJ1-1; D is perhaps TRBD1 (5 bases). The CDR3 runs to 15 residues. The ends were cut back, 0 bases at V and 1 base at J, with 9 bases in the middle. Germline V CDR1 and CDR2: MGHRA, YSYEKL. The CDR3 bases are TGCGCCAGCAGCCAAGAAGGGGCACCGAACACTGAAGCTTTCTTT. Its protein is CASSQEGAPNTEAFF.

The V gene is TRBV14, the J gene TRBJ2-7; D gene uncertain. The CDR3 extends over 16 amino acids. Germline V gene lookup returns CDR1 SGHDN and CDR2 FVKESK. V was clipped by 1 base and J by 1 base, with 14 bases between them. CDR3: CASSQVYDPRSYEQYF. The CDR3, as DNA: TGTGCCAGCAGCCAAGTATATGACCCGAGGTCCTACGAGCAGTACTTC.

The V gene is TRBV19, the J gene TRBJ1-3; D gene unclear. Germline V lookup: CDR1 LNHDA, CDR2 SQIVND (reference sequence). There are 15 residues in the CDR3. Trimming left V 6 bases short and J 0 bases short, with 12 bases between. This chain's CDR3 is CASSRELYSGNTIYF. The CDR3 coding sequence is TGTGCCAGTAGCCGGGAGTTATACTCTGGAAACACCATATATTTT.

The J gene is TRBJ2-7, the V gene TRBV27; 7 bases agree with TRBD2. The CDR3 length is 17 residues. Germline assignment: CDR1 MNHEY and CDR2 SMNVEV (reference sequence). The V and J ends lost 8 bases and 2 bases, in that order; junction bases with no gene match: 18. The CDR3 reads CASGPRASGLPTYEQYF. The DNA for the CDR3 is TGTGCCAGCGGGCCGCGGGCTAGCGGATTACCCACCTACGAGCAGTACTTC.

For this clone: Within the sample, other DNA sequences also encode this same CDR3. The rearrangement joins TRBV6-1 to TRBJ2-7; a possible D gene is TRBD1 (6 bases). V was pared by 8 bases and J by 0 bases, with 8 bases between. Per the germline V gene, CDR1 is MNHNS and CDR2 is SASEGT. There are 12 residues in the CDR3. The CDR3 DNA is TGTGCCAGCGCAGGGGTCTCCTACGAGCAGTACTTC. It translates to CASAGVSYEQYF.

This chain links TRBV6-6 with TRBJ1-5, with D possibly matching TRBD1 (6 bases). Germline values: CDR1 MNHNY, CDR2 SVGAGI (reference sequence). Between the trimmed V and J ends, which lost 7 bases and 5 bases, there was a span of 12 bases. The CDR3 is made up of 13 amino acids. The CDR3 spells CASTVAGDQPQHF. CDR3 DNA sequence: TGTGCCAGCACTGTGGCAGGGGATCAGCCCCAGCATTTT.